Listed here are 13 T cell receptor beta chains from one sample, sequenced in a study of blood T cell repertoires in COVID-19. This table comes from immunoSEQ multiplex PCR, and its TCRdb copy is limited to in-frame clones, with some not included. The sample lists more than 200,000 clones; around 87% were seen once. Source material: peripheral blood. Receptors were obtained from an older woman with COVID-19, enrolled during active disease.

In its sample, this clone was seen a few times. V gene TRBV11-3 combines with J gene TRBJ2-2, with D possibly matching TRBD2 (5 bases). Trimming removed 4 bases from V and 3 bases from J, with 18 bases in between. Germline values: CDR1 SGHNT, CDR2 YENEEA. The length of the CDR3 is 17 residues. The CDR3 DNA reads TGTGCCAGCAGCTACCCGGTGGGCGGGTTAGACACCGGGGAGCTGTTTTTT. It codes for CASSYPVGGLDTGELFF. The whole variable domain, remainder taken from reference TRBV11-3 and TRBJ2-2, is EAGVVQSPRYKIIEKKQPVAFWCNPISGHNTLYWYLQNLGQGPELLIRYENEEAVDDSQLPKDRFSAERLKGVDSTLKIQPAELGDSAVYLCASSYPVGGLDTGELFFGEGSRLTVL.

CDR3 sequence (DNA): TGTGCCAGCAGTGAAGCACGGTCCCACCTCTCTGGGGCCAACGTCCTGACTTTC. Its protein product is CASSEARSHLSGANVLTF. The chain is built from TRBV6-1 and TRBJ2-6; the D is unclear. Trimming shortened V by 0 bases and J by 0 bases, and 12 bases separated the two germline ends. This CDR3 is 18 amino acids long. Germline V gene data show CDR1 as MNHNS and CDR2 as SASEGT.

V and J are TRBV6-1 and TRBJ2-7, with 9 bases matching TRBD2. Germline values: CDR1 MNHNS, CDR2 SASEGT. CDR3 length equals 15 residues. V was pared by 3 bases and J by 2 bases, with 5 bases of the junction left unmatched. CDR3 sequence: CASSEGVAGAYEQYF. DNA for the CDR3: TGTGCCAGCAGTGAGGGGGTAGCGGGAGCCTACGAGCAGTACTTC.

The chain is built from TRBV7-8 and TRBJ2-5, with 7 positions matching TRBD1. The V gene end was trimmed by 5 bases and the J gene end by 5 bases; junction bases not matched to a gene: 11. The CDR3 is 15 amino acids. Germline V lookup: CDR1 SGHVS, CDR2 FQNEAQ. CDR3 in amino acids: CASSPSGRGQETQYF. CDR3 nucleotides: TGTGCCAGCAGCCCCAGTGGTAGGGGGCAGGAGACCCAGTACTTC.

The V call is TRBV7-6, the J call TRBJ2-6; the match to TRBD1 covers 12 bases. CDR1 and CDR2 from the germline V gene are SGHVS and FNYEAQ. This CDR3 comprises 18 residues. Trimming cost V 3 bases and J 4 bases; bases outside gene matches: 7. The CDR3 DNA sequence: TGTGCCAGCAGCTTGGCGGGACAGGGGGCGCTAGGGGCCAACGTCCTGACTTTC. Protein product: CASSLAGQGALGANVLTF. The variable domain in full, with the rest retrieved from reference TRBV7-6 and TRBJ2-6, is GAGVSQSPRYKVTKRGQDVALRCDPISGHVSLYWYRQALGQGPEFLTYFNYEAQQDKSGLPNDRFSAERPEGSISTLTIQRTEQRDSAMYRCASSLAGQGALGANVLTFGAGSRLTVL.

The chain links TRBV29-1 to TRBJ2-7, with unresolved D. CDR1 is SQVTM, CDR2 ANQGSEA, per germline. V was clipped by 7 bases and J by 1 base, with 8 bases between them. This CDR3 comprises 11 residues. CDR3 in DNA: TGCAGCGCTTCGTTTTCCTACGAGCAGTACTTC. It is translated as CSASFSYEQYF.

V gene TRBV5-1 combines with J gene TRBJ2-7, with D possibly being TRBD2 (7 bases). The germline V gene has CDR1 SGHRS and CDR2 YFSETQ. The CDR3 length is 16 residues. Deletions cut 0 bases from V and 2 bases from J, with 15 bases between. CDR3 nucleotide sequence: TGCGCCAGCAGCTTGGTGGGCAAAGGGGGGGCCTACGAGCAGTACTTC. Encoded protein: CASSLVGKGGAYEQYF.

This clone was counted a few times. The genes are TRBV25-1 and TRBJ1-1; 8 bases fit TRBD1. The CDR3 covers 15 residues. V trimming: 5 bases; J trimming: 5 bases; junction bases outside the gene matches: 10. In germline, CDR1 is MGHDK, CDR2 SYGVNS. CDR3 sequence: CASSIRTGRGTEAFF. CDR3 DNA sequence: TGTGCCAGCAGTATCCGGACAGGGAGGGGGACTGAAGCTTTCTTT.

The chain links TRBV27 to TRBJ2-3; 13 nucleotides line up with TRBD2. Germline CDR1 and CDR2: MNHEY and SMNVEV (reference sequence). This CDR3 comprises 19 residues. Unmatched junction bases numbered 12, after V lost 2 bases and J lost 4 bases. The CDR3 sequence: CASSLRVRGLAGEPDTQYF. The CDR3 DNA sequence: TGTGCCAGCAGTTTAAGAGTCAGAGGACTAGCGGGAGAACCAGATACGCAGTATTTT.

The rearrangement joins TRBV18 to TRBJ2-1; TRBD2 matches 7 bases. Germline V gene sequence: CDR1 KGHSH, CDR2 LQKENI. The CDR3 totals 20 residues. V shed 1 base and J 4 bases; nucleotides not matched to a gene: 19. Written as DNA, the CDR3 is TGTGCCAGCTCACCACGGATGGCAGGTGGTGTGGGAGGGAAATACAATGAGCAGTTCTTC. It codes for CASSPRMAGGVGGKYNEQFF.

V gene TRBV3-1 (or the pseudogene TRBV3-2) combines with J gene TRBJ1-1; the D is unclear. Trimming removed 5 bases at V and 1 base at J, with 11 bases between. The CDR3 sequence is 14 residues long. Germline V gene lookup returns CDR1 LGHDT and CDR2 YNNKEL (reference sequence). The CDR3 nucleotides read TGTGCCAGCAGCAACAGACGGGAGAACACTGAAGCTTTCTTT. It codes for CASSNRRENTEAFF.

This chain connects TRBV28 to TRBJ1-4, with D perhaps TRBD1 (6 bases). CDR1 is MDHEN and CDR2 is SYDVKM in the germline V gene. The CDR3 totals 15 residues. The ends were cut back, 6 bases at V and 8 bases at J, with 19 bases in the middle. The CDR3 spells CASRLTGSSVEKLFF. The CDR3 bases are TGTGCCAGCAGACTAACAGGGAGCAGCGTGGAAAAACTGTTTTTT.

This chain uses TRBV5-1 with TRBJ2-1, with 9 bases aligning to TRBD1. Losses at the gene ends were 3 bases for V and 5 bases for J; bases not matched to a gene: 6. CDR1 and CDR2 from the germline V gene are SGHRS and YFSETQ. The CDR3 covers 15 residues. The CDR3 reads CASSSGTGSNNEQFF. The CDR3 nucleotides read TGCGCCAGCAGCTCCGGGACAGGGTCGAACAATGAGCAGTTCTTC.